What follows is one T cell receptor beta chain and its context. Its antigen remains unidentified. No base qualities exist here, and no much larger clone lies one base off it. The sample comes from a study of OX40 agonist ivuxolimab in advanced cancers. Turning to the overall study: Ivuxolimab was an agonistic, fully human IgG2 monoclonal antibody directed against OX40 (CD134), a costimulatory receptor. Prior anti-PD-1, anti-PD-L1 or anti-CTLA-4 therapy was permitted, and about two fifths of dose-escalation patients had received checkpoint inhibitors. Among the approximately 50 dose-escalation patients, 19 had hepatocellular carcinoma, about 15 melanoma, 9 renal cell carcinoma and 9 head and neck cancer. Three dose-escalation patients achieved partial responses, one with hepatocellular carcinoma and two with cutaneous melanoma. Peripheral TCRbeta sequencing was intended to test whether TCR sequence diversity was altered and clonal T-cell expansion was caused by ivuxolimab. A male proportion of around 81% and a mean age of about 60 years, ranging from about 23 to 90, were recorded for the dose-escalation cohort. Intravenous ivuxolimab was administered to patients every 2 weeks at six dose levels: 0.01, 0.1, 0.3, 1.5, 3 and 10 mg/kg. The paper describes the monotherapy dose-escalation part (N ≈ 52 patients) of the phase I trial of ivuxolimab. Findings and caveats that apply to the study as a whole: In the 0.1-3.0 mg/kg groups, partial responders had among the lowest normalized peripheral clonal expansion, particularly in CD8+ T cells. The antigen specificity of the clonally expanded peripheral T cells was not determined. After ivuxolimab, CD8+ T cells had more expanded clones than CD4+ T cells on average. Low levels of normalized T-cell clonal expansion were also seen in some patients who did not respond. Clonal expansion of both CD4+ and CD8+ blood T cells was observed from baseline to week 6 at doses 0.1 to 3.0 mg/kg.

The V end loses 4 bases and the J end loses 0 bases, and a stretch of 21 bases separates them. Measured from the cysteine to the phenylalanine, the CDR3 is 18 residues long. Only the CDR3 DNA stays, 54 bases, in frame from base 1. CDR1 and CDR2, per the germline V gene, are SGDLS and YYNGEE. To sequence the TCRbeta CDR3 region, genomic DNA was isolated from the sorted cells. The immunoSEQ Assay was used to sequence the TCRbeta CDR3 regions. TCRdb holds this immuneACCESS table with in-frame rearrangements only. Some clones are missing; in checked studies, unresolved V genes explain under half, and the rest has no known cause. A total of about 26,000 clones appear in this sample, roughly 70% of them only once. The leading ten clones occupy approximately 14% of the sample. Patients with autoimmune disease history or receiving systemic immunosuppression were excluded from the trial. Peripheral blood for TCR sequencing was drawn from every dose cohort at baseline, at cycle 4 day 1 and at cycle 7 day 1. The samples were drawn from a first-in-human, open-label, multicenter phase I dose-escalation trial of ivuxolimab. Adults with locally advanced or metastatic head and neck squamous cell, hepatocellular, melanoma or renal cell carcinoma were enrolled in the trial. Before TCR sequencing, CD4+ and CD8+ T cells were separately sorted from peripheral blood.

This TCR came from an adult with an advanced solid tumor such as melanoma, head and neck, liver or kidney cancer. Recombination joined TRBV9 with TRBJ2-3; perhaps TRBD2 is the D gene, with 6 bases matching. Sequencing was performed on CD4+ or CD8+ T cells sorted from blood, taken in a trial of the OX40 agonist ivuxolimab. Read as DNA, the sequence is TGTGCCAGCAGCAAAGGAGGAGGGGCCCCCTACAGCACAGATACGCAGTATTTT. Its translation reads: CASSKGGGAPYSTDTQYF.